What follows are 23 T cell receptor beta chains derived from one specimen sequenced in a study of blood T cell repertoires in COVID-19. TCRdb keeps only in-frame clones here, not all; method: immunoSEQ multiplex PCR. The data contain 40,000 to 45,000 clones, about 89% of them singletons. Sequencing input: peripheral blood. These receptors came from a middle-aged man with active COVID-19.

Concerning this clone: A junction end diverges from the germline sequence, so it may reflect a read error. The CDR3: CASSFLPSTGGNQPQHF. For the CDR3, the DNA is TGTGCCAGCAGTTTCCTACCCTCCACAGGGGGCAACCAGCCCCAGCATTTT. The chain carries TRBV28 and TRBJ1-5; 9 bases line up with TRBD1. This CDR3 contains 17 residues. Germline values: CDR1 MDHEN, CDR2 SYDVKM.

The chain links TRBV7-2 to TRBJ1-2, with 9 positions matching TRBD1. V lost 4 bases, J lost 4 bases, and 1 base stayed unmatched. CDR1 SGHTA and CDR2 FQGNSA come from the germline V gene. CDR3 size: 13 residues. CDR3 DNA: TGTGCCAGCAGCTCGGACAGGGGCTATGGCTACACCTTC. Amino acid sequence: CASSSDRGYGYTF. The full variable domain, its missing parts supplied by reference TRBV7-2 and TRBJ1-2, is GAGVSQSPSNKVTEKGKDVELRCDPISGHTALYWYRQSLGQGLEFLIYFQGNSAPDKSGLPSDRFSAERTGGSVSTLTIQRTQQEDSAVYLCASSSDRGYGYTFGSGTRLTVV.

The rearrangement uses TRBV7-3 and TRBJ2-5, with D maybe TRBD2 (5 bases). Looked up from germline, CDR1 is SGHTA and CDR2 is FQGTGA. Trimming shortened V by 4 bases and J by 5 bases, and 14 bases separated the two germline ends. The CDR3 runs to 14 residues. CDR3 region: CASSSPGSDETQYF. The CDR3 DNA sequence: TGTGCCAGCAGCTCCCCGGGTAGCGACGAGACCCAGTACTTC.

A single count supports this clone. The chain uses TRBV5-1 and TRBJ1-3; 8 positions agree with TRBD1. J was trimmed by 4 bases and V by 0 bases; bases with no gene match: 6. Germline V lookup: CDR1 SGHRS, CDR2 YFSETQ. The CDR3 spans 16 residues. The CDR3 loop reads CASSLGQGLRGNTIYF. The CDR3 DNA is TGCGCCAGCAGCTTGGGACAGGGGTTAAGGGGAAACACCATATATTTT.

J is TRBJ2-7 and V is TRBV29-1; TRBD1 matches at 11 bases. The CDR3 has 18 residues. The germline V gene encodes CDR1 SQVTM and CDR2 ANQGSEA. With 0 bases clipped from V and 2 bases from J, the junction kept 12 bases outside the gene matches. CDR3 coding DNA: TGCAGCGTTGAAGATGGGGCGGGACAGGGGGATACAGCCTACGAGCAGTACTTC. Protein product: CSVEDGAGQGDTAYEQYF.

The genes are TRBV2 and TRBJ2-1, with D possibly being TRBD2 (6 bases). This CDR3 is 16 amino acids long. Germline-derived CDR1 and CDR2 are SNHLY and FYNNEI. V lost 6 bases and J 0 bases, leaving 15 bases between the germline ends. CDR3: CASRGDSFSSYNEQFF. DNA for the CDR3: TGTGCCAGCAGGGGGGACTCTTTCAGCTCCTACAATGAGCAGTTCTTC.

This chain links TRBV25-1 with TRBJ2-3; D is possibly TRBD1 (6 bases). CDR1 is MGHDK and CDR2 is SYGVNS in the germline V gene. CDR3 size: 17 residues. With 4 bases removed from V and 0 bases from J, the gap between germline ends came to 17 bases. The CDR3 nucleotides read TGTGCCAGCAGTGGAAACAGGGCCTATACCAGCACAGATACGCAGTATTTT. It codes for CASSGNRAYTSTDTQYF.

The chain combines TRBV6-1 with TRBJ2-3, with 8 nucleotides matching TRBD1. There are 15 residues in the CDR3. Trimming cost V 1 base and J 3 bases; bases outside gene matches: 3. CDR1 is MNHNS, CDR2 SASEGT, per germline. DNA for the CDR3: TGTGCCAGCAGTGAAGAGGACAGGGATACAGATACGCAGTATTTT. Protein: CASSEEDRDTDTQYF.

V is TRBV5-6 and J is TRBJ1-2; TRBD1 aligns across 10 bases. V was pared by 3 bases and J by 7 bases, with 3 bases of the junction left unmatched. This CDR3 has 13 amino acids. Germline CDR1 reads SGHDT; CDR2 reads YYEEEE. The CDR3 spells CASSWTGGVGYTF. As DNA, the CDR3 is TGTGCCAGCAGCTGGACAGGGGGGGTTGGCTACACCTTC.

This chain uses TRBV3-1 (or the pseudogene TRBV3-2) with TRBJ1-4; TRBD1 aligns across 8 bases. The CDR3 loop spans 15 amino acids. Per germline, CDR1 LGHDT and CDR2 YNNKEL (reference sequence). V shed 0 bases, J shed 7 bases, and the junction held 4 bases outside the gene matches. Here the CDR3 reads CASSQEGRGPEKLFF. The CDR3 DNA sequence: TGTGCCAGCAGCCAAGAAGGCAGGGGGCCTGAAAAACTGTTTTTT.

This clone turned up a few times. This chain joins TRBV28 and TRBJ1-1, with no clear D. Germline CDR1 is MDHEN and CDR2 is SYDVKM. The V end lost 10 bases, the J end lost 5 bases, and 14 bases lay between the germline ends. This CDR3 region has 12 residues. For the CDR3, the DNA is TGTGCCATCAGAGGCCTCAGGACTGAAGCTTTCTTT. It yields the protein CAIRGLRTEAFF.

V is TRBV19 and J is TRBJ2-5; TRBD2 agrees at 8 bases. Germline CDR1 reads LNHDA; CDR2 reads SQIVND (reference sequence). V lost 2 bases to trimming and J lost 1 base; unmatched junction nucleotides: 15. This CDR3 has 19 residues. For the CDR3, the DNA is TGTGCCAGTAGTATATCCCCCTGGGGGAGCGGGGGCTTCCAAGAGACCCAGTACTTC. The encoded protein is CASSISPWGSGGFQETQYF.

In this sample, this clone turned up a few times. The genes are TRBV19 and TRBJ1-5; 12 bases line up with TRBD1. The CDR3 is made up of 14 amino acids. The junction had 3 bases not matched to a gene; V was cut back by 8 bases and J by 4 bases. Germline CDR1 is LNHDA and CDR2 is SQIVND (reference sequence). The CDR3 bases are TGTGCCAGTGGGACAGGGGGCGTAAATCAGCCCCAGCATTTT. This gives the protein CASGTGGVNQPQHF.

V gene TRBV12-3 or TRBV12-4 combines with J gene TRBJ2-1; the match to TRBD1 covers 7 bases. This CDR3 is 12 amino acids long. Losses at the gene ends were 6 bases for V and 10 bases for J; bases not matched to a gene: 6. The CDR3 spells CASRPTGDEQFF. Written as DNA, the CDR3 is TGTGCCAGCAGACCTACAGGGGACGAGCAGTTCTTC.

CDR3 nucleotides: TGTGCCAGCAGCACAGGACGGGTGAACACTGAAGCTTTCTTT. Encoded protein: CASSTGRVNTEAFF. The chain employs TRBV9 and TRBJ1-1; D might be TRBD1 (5 bases). The CDR3 has 14 amino acids. Trimming shortened V by 4 bases and J by 0 bases, and 10 bases separated the two germline ends. CDR1 SGDLS and CDR2 YYNGEE come from the germline V gene.

V gene TRBV6-2 or TRBV6-3 combines with J gene TRBJ2-1, with TRBD2 identical over 9 bases. Germline loops: CDR1 MNHEY, CDR2 SVGEGT. V lost 4 bases and J lost 7; bases outside the gene matches: 14. CDR3 size: 17 residues. The CDR3 here is CASSSPLGSSGSNEQFF. In nucleotides, the CDR3 is TGTGCCAGCAGTTCCCCCTTGGGAAGTAGCGGGAGTAATGAGCAGTTCTTC.

The chain joins TRBV15 to TRBJ1-4; D is possibly TRBD1 (6 bases). The CDR3 runs 15 residues. Between the trimmed V and J ends, which lost 1 base and 3 bases, there was a span of 9 bases. Germline V gene lookup returns CDR1 LNHNV and CDR2 YYDKDF (reference sequence). DNA of the CDR3: TGTGCCACCAGCAGAGGGGGGCAGCCTAATGAAAAACTGTTTTTT. This translates into CATSRGGQPNEKLFF.

The chain employs TRBV3-1 (or the pseudogene TRBV3-2) and TRBJ1-4; D gene uncertain. Trimming left V 0 bases short and J 11 bases short, with 10 bases between. Germline V gene data show CDR1 as LGHDT and CDR2 as YNNKEL (reference sequence). The CDR3 contains 13 residues. The CDR3 nucleotides read TGTGCCAGCAGCCAAGACTGGTGGACTAAACTGTTTTTT. It is translated as CASSQDWWTKLFF.

This chain connects TRBV12-3 or TRBV12-4 to TRBJ1-1, with unresolved D. Trimming shortened V by 2 bases and J by 1 base, and 5 bases separated the two germline ends. The CDR3 has 13 residues. CDR3 bases: TGTGCCAGCAGTTTATCCGGGAACACTGAAGCTTTCTTT. It codes for CASSLSGNTEAFF.

The chain has TRBV27 and TRBJ2-5; 7 bases are shared with TRBD2. V shed 5 bases and J 2 bases; nucleotides not matched to a gene: 5. CDR3 length equals 14 residues. Looked up from germline, CDR1 is MNHEY and CDR2 is SMNVEV (reference sequence). The CDR3 bases are TGTGCCAGCAGTGACGGGACTACACAAGAGACCCAGTACTTC. Its translation: CASSDGTTQETQYF.

The chain has TRBV16 and TRBJ1-2, with no clear D. CDR3 size: 14 residues. Trimming removed 3 bases at V and 6 bases at J, with 14 bases between. Per germline, CDR1 KGHSY and CDR2 FQNENV. The CDR3 nucleotides read TGTGCCAGCAGCCACCTCGCCGAGTCGGATGGCTACACCTTC. It encodes CASSHLAESDGYTF.

The chain carries TRBV7-9 and TRBJ1-2; D not resolved. In germline, CDR1 is SEHNR, CDR2 FQNEAQ (reference sequence). Trimming shortened V by 1 base and J by 4 bases, and 10 bases separated the two germline ends. The CDR3 has 14 amino acids. The CDR3 reads CASSLVEGGYGYTF. The CDR3 nucleotides read TGTGCCAGCAGCTTAGTTGAGGGAGGCTATGGCTACACCTTC.

This clone was recorded only once. This sequence joins TRBV28 and TRBJ2-3; TRBD2 might be the D (7 bases). This CDR3 has 14 residues. With 5 bases removed from V and 4 bases from J, the gap between germline ends came to 13 bases. Germline CDR1 is MDHEN and CDR2 is SYDVKM. CDR3: CASSPGGRADTQYF. In DNA, the CDR3 is TGTGCCAGCAGTCCCGGGGGGCGCGCAGATACGCAGTATTTT.